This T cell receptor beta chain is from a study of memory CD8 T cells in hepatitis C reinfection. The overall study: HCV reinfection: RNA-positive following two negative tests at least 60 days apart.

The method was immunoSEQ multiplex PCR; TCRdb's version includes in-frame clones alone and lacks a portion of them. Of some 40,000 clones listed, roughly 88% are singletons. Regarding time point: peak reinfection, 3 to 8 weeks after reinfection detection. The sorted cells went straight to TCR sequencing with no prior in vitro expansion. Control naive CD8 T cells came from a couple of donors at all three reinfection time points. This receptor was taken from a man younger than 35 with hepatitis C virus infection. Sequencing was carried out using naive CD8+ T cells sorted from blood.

DNA of the CDR3: TGTGCCAGCAGAGCGACAGGGGGCCGCGGCTACACCTTC. Its translation is CASRATGGRGYTF. J is TRBJ1-2 and V is TRBV6-5; the match to TRBD1 covers 10 bases. Germline trimming cut 6 bases from V and 8 bases from J; bases unmatched to any gene: 6. Germline lookup yields CDR1 MNHEY and CDR2 SVGAGI. The CDR3 loop spans 13 amino acids.